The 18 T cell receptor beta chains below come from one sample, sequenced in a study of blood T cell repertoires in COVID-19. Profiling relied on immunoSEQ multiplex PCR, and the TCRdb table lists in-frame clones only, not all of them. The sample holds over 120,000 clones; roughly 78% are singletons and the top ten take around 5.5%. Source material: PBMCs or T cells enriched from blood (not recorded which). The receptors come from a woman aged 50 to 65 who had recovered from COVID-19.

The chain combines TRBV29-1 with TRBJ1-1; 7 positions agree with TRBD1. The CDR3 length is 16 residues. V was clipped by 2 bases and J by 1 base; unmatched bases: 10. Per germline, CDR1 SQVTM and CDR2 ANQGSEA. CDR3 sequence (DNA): TGCAGCGTTGAAAAGGTGGCAGGGGGGACGAACACTGAAGCTTTCTTT. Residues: CSVEKVAGGTNTEAFF.

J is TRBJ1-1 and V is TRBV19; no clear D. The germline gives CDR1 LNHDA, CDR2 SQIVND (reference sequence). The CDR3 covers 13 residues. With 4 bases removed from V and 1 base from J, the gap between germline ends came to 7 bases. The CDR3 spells CASSTPRNTEAFF. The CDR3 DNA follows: TGTGCCAGTAGTACCCCGAGGAACACTGAAGCTTTCTTT.

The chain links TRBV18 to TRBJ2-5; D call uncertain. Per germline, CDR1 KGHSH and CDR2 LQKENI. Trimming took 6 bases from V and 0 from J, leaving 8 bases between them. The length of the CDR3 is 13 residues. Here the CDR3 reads CASSPGYQETQYF. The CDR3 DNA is TGTGCCAGCTCTCCCGGGTACCAAGAGACCCAGTACTTC.

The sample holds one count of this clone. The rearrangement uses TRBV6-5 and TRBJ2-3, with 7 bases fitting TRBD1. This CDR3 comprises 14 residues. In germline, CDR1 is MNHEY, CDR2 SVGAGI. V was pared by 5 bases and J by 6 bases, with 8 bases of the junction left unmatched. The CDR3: CASSPPGQSDTQYF. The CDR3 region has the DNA TGTGCCAGCAGTCCTCCGGGACAGTCGGATACGCAGTATTTT.

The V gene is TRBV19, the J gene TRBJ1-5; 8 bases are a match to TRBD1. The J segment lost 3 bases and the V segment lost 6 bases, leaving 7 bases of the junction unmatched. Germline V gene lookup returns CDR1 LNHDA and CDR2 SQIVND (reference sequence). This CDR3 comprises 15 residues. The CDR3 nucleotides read TGTGCCAGTAGGGCCCTGGACAGGGTCAATCAGCCCCAGCATTTT. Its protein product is CASRALDRVNQPQHF.

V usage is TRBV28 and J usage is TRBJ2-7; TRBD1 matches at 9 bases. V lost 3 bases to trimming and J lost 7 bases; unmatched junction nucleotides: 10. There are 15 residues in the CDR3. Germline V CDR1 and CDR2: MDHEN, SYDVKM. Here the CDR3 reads CASSFRNRGRGEQYV. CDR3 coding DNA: TGTGCCAGCAGTTTCAGGAACAGGGGGCGAGGAGAGCAGTACGTC.

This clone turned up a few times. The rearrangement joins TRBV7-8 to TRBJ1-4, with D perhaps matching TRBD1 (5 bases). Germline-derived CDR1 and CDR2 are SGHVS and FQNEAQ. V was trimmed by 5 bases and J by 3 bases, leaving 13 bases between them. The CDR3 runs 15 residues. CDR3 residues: CASSKNRFSNEKLFF. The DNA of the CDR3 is TGTGCCAGCAGCAAAAACAGGTTCTCTAATGAAAAACTGTTTTTT. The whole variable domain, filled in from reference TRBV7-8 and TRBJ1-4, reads GAGVSQSPRYKVAKRGQDVALRCDPISGHVSLFWYQQALGQGPEFLTYFQNEAQLDKSGLPSDRFFAERPEGSVSTLKIQRTQQEDSAVYLCASSKNRFSNEKLFFGSGTQLSVL.

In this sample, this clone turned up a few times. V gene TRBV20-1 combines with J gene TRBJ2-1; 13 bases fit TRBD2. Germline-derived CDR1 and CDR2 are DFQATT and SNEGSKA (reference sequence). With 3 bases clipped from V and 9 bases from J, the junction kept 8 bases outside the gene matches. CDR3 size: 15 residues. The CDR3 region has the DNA TGCAGTGCTAGTCGTACTAGCGGGGGGGCTAGTGAGCAGTTCTTC. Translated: CSASRTSGGASEQFF.

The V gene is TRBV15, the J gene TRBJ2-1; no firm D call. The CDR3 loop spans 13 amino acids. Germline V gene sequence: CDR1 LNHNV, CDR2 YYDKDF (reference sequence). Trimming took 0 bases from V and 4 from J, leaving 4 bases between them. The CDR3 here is CATSRDQYNEQFF. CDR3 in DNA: TGTGCCACCAGCAGAGATCAATACAATGAGCAGTTCTTC.

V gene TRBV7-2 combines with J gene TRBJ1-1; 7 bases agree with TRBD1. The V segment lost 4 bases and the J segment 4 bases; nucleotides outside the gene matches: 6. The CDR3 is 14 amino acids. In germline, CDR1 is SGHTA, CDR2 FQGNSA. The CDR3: CASSSTGERTEAFF. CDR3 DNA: TGTGCCAGCAGCTCTACAGGGGAGCGCACTGAAGCTTTCTTT.

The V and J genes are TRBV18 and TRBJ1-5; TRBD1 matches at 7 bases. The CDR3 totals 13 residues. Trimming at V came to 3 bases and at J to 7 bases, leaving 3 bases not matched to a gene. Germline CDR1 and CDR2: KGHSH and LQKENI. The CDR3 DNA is TGTGCCAGCTCACCGGGACAGAGACAGCCCCAGCATTTT. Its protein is CASSPGQRQPQHF.

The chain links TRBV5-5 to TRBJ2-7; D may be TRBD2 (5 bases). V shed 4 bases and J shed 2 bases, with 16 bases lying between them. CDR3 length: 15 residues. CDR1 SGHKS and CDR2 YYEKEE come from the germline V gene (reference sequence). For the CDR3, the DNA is TGTGCCAGCAGCACCTTAGCGAAGGTGCCCTACGAGCAGTACTTC. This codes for CASSTLAKVPYEQYF.

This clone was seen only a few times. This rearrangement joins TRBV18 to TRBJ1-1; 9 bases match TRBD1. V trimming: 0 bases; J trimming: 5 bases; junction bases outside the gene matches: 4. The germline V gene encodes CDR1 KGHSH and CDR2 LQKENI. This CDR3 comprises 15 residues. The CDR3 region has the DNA TGTGCCAGCTCACCACCGACAGGGGGTCGGACTGAAGCTTTCTTT. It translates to CASSPPTGGRTEAFF.

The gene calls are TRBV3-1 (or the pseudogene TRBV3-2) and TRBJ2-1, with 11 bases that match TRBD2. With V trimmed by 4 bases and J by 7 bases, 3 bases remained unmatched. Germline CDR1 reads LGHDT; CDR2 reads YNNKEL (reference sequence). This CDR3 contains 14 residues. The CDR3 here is CASSLGTSGNEQFF. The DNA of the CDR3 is TGTGCCAGCAGCCTCGGGACTAGCGGAAATGAGCAGTTCTTC.

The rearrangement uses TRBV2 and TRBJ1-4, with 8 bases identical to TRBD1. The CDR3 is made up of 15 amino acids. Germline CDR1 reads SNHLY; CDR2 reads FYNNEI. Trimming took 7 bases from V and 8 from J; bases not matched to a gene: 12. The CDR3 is CASTAGPGGVEKLFF. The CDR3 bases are TGTGCCAGCACCGCGGGGCCAGGGGGCGTAGAAAAACTGTTTTTT.

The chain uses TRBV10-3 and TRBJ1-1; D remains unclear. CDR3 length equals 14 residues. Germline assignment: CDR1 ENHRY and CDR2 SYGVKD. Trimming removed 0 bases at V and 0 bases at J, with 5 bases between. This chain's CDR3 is CAISESSLNTEAFF. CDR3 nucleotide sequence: TGTGCCATCAGTGAGTCCTCCTTGAACACTGAAGCTTTCTTT.

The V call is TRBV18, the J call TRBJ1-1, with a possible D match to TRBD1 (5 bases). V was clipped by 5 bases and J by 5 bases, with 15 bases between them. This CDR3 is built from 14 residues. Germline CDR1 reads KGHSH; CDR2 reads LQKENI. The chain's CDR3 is CASSVTPGGTEAFF. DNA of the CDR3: TGTGCCAGCTCAGTCACACCGGGGGGGACTGAAGCTTTCTTT.

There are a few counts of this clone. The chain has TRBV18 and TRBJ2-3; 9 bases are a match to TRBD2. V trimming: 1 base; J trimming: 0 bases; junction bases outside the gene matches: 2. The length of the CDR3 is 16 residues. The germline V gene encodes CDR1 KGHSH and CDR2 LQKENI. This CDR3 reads CASSPRLAGSTDTQYF. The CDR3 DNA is TGTGCCAGCTCACCACGGCTAGCGGGGAGCACAGATACGCAGTATTTT.